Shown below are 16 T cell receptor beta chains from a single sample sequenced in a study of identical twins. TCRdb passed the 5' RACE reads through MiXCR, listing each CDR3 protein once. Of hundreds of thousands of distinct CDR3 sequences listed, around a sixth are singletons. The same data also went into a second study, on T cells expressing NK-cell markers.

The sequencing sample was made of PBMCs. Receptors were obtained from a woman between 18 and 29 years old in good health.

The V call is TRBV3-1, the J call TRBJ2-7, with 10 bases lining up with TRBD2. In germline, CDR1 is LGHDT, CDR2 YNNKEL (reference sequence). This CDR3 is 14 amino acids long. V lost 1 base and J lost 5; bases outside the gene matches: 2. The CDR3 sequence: CASSQASGRDEQYF. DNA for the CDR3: TGTGCCAGCAGCCAAGCAAGCGGGAGGGACGAGCAGTACTTC.

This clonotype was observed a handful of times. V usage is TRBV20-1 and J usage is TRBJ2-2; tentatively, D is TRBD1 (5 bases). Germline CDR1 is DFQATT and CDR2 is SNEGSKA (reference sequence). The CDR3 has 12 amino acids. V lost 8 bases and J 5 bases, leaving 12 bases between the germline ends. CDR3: CSMTDNTGELFF. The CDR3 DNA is TGCAGTATGACAGACAATACCGGGGAGCTGTTTTTT.

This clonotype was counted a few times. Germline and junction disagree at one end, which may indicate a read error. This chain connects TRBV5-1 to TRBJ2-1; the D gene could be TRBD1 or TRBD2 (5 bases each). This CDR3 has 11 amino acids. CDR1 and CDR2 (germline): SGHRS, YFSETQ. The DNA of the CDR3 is TGCGCCAGCTTCTCCGTCGGGGCGTCAGTCTTC. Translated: CASFSVGASVF.

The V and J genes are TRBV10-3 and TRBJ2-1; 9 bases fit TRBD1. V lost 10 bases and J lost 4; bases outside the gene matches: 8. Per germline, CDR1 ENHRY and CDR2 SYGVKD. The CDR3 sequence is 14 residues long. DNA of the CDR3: TGTGCCACCCAACGGGACAGGGAATACAATGAGCAGTTCTTC. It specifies CATQRDREYNEQFF.

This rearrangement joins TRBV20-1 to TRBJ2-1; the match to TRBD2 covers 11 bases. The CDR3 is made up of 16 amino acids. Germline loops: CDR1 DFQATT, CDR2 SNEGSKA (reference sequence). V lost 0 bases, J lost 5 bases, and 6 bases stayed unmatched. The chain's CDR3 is CSARDASGGYHNEQFF. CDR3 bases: TGCAGTGCTAGAGATGCTAGCGGGGGGTACCACAATGAGCAGTTCTTC.

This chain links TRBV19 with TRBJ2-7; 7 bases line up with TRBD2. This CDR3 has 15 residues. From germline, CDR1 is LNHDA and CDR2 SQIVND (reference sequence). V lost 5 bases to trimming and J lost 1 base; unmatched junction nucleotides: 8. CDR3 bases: TGTGCCAGTAGTCCCGGACTAGGGATTTCCTACGAGCAGTACTTC. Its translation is CASSPGLGISYEQYF.

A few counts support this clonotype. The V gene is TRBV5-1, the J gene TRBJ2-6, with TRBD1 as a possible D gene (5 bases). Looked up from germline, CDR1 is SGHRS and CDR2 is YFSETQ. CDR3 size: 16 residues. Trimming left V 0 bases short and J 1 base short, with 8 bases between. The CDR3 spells CASSLGPGSGANVLTF. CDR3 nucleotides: TGCGCCAGCAGCTTGGGGCCAGGGTCTGGGGCCAACGTCCTGACTTTC. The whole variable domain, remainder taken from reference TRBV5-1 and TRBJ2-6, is KAGVTQTPRYLIKTRGQQVTLSCSPISGHRSVSWYQQTPGQGLQFLFEYFSETQRNKGNFPGRFSGRQFSNSRSEMNVSTLELGDSALYLCASSLGPGSGANVLTFGAGSRLTVL.

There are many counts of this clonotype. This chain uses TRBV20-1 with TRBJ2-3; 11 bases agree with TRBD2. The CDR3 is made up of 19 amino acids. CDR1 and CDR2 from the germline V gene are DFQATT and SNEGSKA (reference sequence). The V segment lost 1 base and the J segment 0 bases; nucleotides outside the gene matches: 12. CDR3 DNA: TGCAGTGCTAGAGGTTCCGGGACTAGCGGAGTCCATAGCACAGATACGCAGTATTTT. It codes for CSARGSGTSGVHSTDTQYF.

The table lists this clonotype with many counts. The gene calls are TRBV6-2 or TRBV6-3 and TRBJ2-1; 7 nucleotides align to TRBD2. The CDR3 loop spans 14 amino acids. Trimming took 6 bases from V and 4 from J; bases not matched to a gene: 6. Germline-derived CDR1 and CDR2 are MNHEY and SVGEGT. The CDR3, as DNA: TGTGCCAGCAGCCAGCGGGGCGGATACAATGAGCAGTTCTTC. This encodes CASSQRGGYNEQFF.

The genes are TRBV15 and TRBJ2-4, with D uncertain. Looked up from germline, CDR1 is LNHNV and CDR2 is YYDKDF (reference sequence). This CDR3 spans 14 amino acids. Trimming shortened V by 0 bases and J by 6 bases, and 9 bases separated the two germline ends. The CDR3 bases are TGTGCCACCAGCAGAGATACATTCTCAAACATTCAGTACTTC. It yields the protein CATSRDTFSNIQYF.

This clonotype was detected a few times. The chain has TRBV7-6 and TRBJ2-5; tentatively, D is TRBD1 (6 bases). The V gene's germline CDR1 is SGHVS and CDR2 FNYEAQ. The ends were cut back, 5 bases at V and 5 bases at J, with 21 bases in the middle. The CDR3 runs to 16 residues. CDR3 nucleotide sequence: TGTGCCAGCAGCCGTCACAGGGATAGGCTTTTGGAGACCCAGTACTTC. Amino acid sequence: CASSRHRDRLLETQYF.

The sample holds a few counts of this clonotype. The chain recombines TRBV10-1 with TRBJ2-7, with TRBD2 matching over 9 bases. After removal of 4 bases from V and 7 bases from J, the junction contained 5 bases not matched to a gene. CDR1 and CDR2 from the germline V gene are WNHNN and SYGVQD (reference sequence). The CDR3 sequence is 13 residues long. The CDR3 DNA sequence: TGCGCCAGCAGTGCAGAACTAGCGGGTGAGCAGTACTTC. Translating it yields CASSAELAGEQYF.

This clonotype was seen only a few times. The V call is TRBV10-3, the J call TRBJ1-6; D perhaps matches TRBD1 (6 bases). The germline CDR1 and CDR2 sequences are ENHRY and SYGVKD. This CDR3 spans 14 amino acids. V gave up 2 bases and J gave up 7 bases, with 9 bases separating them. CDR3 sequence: CAISEATGNSPLHF. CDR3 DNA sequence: TGTGCCATCAGTGAGGCAACAGGGAATTCACCCCTCCACTTT.

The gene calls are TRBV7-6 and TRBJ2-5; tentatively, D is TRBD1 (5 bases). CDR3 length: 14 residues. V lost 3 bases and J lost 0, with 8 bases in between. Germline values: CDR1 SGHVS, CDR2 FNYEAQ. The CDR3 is CASSFGANQETQYF. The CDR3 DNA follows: TGTGCCAGCAGCTTTGGGGCAAACCAAGAGACCCAGTACTTC.

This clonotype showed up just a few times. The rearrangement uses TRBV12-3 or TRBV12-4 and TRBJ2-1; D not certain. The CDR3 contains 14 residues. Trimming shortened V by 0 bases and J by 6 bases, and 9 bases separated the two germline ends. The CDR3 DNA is TGTGCCAGCAGTTTAGCGCCCAGTGCCAATGAGCAGTTCTTC. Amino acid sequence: CASSLAPSANEQFF.

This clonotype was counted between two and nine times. The CDR3 region is CASSLSRGHRRTF. The DNA for the CDR3 is TGTGCCAGCAGTTTATCCCGGGGACATAGGCGCACCTTC. The chain joins TRBV12-3 or TRBV12-4 to TRBJ1-2; D is possibly TRBD1 (6 bases). V lost 2 bases to trimming and J lost 13 bases, with 17 bases between them. CDR3 length: 13 residues.